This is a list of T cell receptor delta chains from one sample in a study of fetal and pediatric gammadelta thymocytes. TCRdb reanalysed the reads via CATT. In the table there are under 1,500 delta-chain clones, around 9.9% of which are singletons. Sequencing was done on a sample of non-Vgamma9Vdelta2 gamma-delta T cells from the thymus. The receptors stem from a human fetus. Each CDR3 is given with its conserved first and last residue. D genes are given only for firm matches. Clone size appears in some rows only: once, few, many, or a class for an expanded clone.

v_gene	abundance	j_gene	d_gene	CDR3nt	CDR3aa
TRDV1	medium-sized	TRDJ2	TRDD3	TGTGCTCTTGGGGAACTTCCTACTGGGGGAGCTTTGACAGCACAACTCTTCTTT	CALGELPTGGALTAQLFF
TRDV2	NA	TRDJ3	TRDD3	TGTGCCTGTGACACCTACTGGGGGATACGCTCCTGGGACACCCGACAGATGTTTTTC	CACDTYWGIRSWDTRQMFF
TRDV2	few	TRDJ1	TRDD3	TGTGCCTGTGACAGTACTGGGGGATACACCGATAAACTCATCTTT	CACDSTGGYTDKLIF
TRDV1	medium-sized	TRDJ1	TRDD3	TGTGCTCTTGGGGTCCGTACTGGGGGATACGATAAACTCATCTTT	CALGVRTGGYDKLIF
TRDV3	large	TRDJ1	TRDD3	TGTGCCTTTGTACTGGGGGATACCGATAAACTCATCTTT	CAFVLGDTDKLIF
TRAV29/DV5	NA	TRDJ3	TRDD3	TGTGCAGCAAGCGTGGGGGATAGAAGCTCCTGGGACACCCGACAGATGTTTTTC	CAASVGDRSSWDTRQMFF
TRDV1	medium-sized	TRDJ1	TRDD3	TGTGCTCTTGGGAACTGGGGGAAACTCATCTTT	CALGNWGKLIF
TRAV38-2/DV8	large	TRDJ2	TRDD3	TGTGCTTATAGGAGCACTGGGGGATACGCTTTGACAGCACAACTCTTCTTT	CAYRSTGGYALTAQLFF
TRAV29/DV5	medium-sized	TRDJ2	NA	TGTGCAGCAAGCGAGAGCCTATCGGTCCCTTTGACAGCACAACTCTTCTTT	CAASESLSVPLTAQLFF
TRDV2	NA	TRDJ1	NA	TGTGCCTGTGACACGGGGTACACCGATAAACTCATCTTT	CACDTGYTDKLIF
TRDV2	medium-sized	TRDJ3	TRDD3	TGTGCCTGTGACACCTGGGGGATACCCTGGGACACTCGACAGATGTTTTTC	CACDTWGIPWDTRQMFF
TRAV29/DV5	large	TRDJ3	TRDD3	TGTGCAGCAAGCGGTCTGGGGGATCCGGCCTGGGACACCCGACAGATGTTTTTC	CAASGLGDPAWDTRQMFF
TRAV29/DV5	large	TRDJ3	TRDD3	TGTGCAGCAAGCGCTGGGGGATACTGGGACACCCGACAGATGTTTTTC	CAASAGGYWDTRQMFF
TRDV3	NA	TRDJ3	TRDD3	TGTGCCTTTAACTGGGGGTACTCCTGGGACACCCGACAGATGTTTTTC	CAFNWGYSWDTRQMFF
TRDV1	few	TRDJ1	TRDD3	TGTGCTCTTGGGGAACTGGGGGGATACGACAAACTCATCTTT	CALGELGGYDKLIF
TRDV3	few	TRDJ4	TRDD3	TGTGCCTTTGGGGGATACCCCCTGATCTTT	CAFGGYPLIF
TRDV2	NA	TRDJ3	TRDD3	TGTGCCTGTGACACTGGGGGATGGTTCAGCTCCTGGGACACCCGACAGATGTTTTTC	CACDTGGWFSSWDTRQMFF
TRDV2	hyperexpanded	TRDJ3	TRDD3	TGTGCCTGTGACACCGGGGGATACTCCTGGGACACCCGACAGATGTTTTTC	CACDTGGYSWDTRQMFF
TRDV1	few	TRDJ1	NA	TGTGCTCTTGGGGACTGGGGATACACCGATAAACTCATCTTT	CALGDWGYTDKLIF
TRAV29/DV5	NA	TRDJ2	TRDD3	TGTGCAGCAAGCGCGGGGGATACTTTGACAGCACAACTCTTCTTT	CAASAGDTLTAQLFF
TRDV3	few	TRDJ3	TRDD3	TGTGCCTTTACTGGGGGATGGGACACCCGACAGATGTTTTTC	CAFTGGWDTRQMFF
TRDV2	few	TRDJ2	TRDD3	TGTGCTGGGGGAGCTTTGACAGCACAACTCTTCTTT	CAGGALTAQLFF
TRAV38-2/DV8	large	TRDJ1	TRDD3	TGTGCTGTGTACTGGGGGGATAAACTCATCTTT	CAVYWGDKLIF
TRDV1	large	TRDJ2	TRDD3	TGTGCTCTTGGGGAACGGGGGGATACGGGAGCACAACTCTTCTTT	CALGERGDTGAQLFF
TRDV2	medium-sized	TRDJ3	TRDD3	TGTGCCTGTGACAGGGGATACTCCTGGGACACCCGACAGATGTTTTTC	CACDRGYSWDTRQMFF
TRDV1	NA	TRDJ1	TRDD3	TGTGCTCTTGGGGACCTACTGGGGGATACCGATAAACTCATCTTT	CALGDLLGDTDKLIF
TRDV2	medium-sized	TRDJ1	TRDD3	TGTGCCTGTGACAGGGGATACGCCGATAAACTCATCTTT	CACDRGYADKLIF
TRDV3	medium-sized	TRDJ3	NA	TGTGCCTTTACCTCCTGGGACACCCGACAGATGTTTTTC	CAFTSWDTRQMFF
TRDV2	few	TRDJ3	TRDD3	TGTGCCTGTGACGTGTACTGGGGGAGCTCCTGGGACACCCGACAGATGTTTTTC	CACDVYWGSSWDTRQMFF
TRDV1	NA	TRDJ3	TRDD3	TGTGCTCTTGGGGAAAGGGATCGGGATACAAGCTCCTGGGACACCCGACAGATGTTTTTC	CALGERDRDTSSWDTRQMFF
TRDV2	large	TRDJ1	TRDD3	TGTGCCTGTGACACTGGGGGATCGTACACCGATAAACTCATCTTT	CACDTGGSYTDKLIF
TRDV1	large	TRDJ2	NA	TGTGCTCTTGGGGAACTAGTGTACTTGACAGCACAACTCTTCTTT	CALGELVYLTAQLFF
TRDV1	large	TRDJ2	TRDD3	TGTGCTCTTGGGGACTGGGGGATAGCACAACTCTTCTTT	CALGDWGIAQLFF
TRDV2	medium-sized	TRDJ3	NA	TGTGCCTGTGACACCGGATACTCCTGGGACACCCGACAGATGTTTTTC	CACDTGYSWDTRQMFF
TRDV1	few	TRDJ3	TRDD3	TGTGCTCTTGGGGAACTAGGGGGGATGAGCTCCTGGGACACCCGACAGATGTTTTTC	CALGELGGMSSWDTRQMFF